This entry lists 32 T cell receptor beta chains sequenced from one sample in a study of memory CD4+ T cells and cytomegalovirus serostatus. The repertoire was sequenced with immunoSEQ multiplex PCR; TCRdb's copy has only in-frame clones and lacks some. The repertoire holds under 100,000 clones, with roughly 80% as singletons. The sort gate was single viable CD3+CD4+CD8-CD45RO+ cells for memory CD4+ T cells. Sequencing input: memory CD4+ T cells from blood. The receptors were gathered from an adult in good health and CMV-seronegative.

In its sample, this clone was seen a few times. This chain uses TRBV5-5 with TRBJ1-1; D is uncertain. The CDR3 sequence is 15 residues long. Germline V gene sequence: CDR1 SGHKS, CDR2 YYEKEE (reference sequence). V was trimmed by 3 bases and J by 3 bases, leaving 15 bases between them. The CDR3 region is CASSSLGLTDTEAFF. CDR3 bases: TGTGCCAGCAGCTCCTTAGGACTAACGGACACTGAAGCTTTCTTT.

The genes are TRBV2 and TRBJ1-3, with D uncertain. Trimming stripped 3 bases from V and 2 bases from J, with 11 bases between. CDR1 is SNHLY, CDR2 FYNNEI, per germline. The CDR3 spans 15 residues. The chain's CDR3 is CASSENRSPGNTIYF. CDR3 nucleotide sequence: TGTGCCAGCAGTGAGAACAGATCACCTGGAAACACCATATATTTT.

V usage is TRBV6-6 and J usage is TRBJ2-7; the D is unclear. Trimming removed 6 bases at V and 3 bases at J, with 9 bases between. The CDR3 is 12 amino acids. CDR1 MNHNY and CDR2 SVGAGI come from the germline V gene (reference sequence). The CDR3 sequence is CASSRLVYEQYF. The CDR3 coding sequence is TGTGCCAGCAGCCGACTCGTCTACGAGCAGTACTTC.

This clone was observed a handful of times. The CDR3 loop is CASSEGSGRFHSPLHF. In nucleotides, the CDR3 is TGTGCCAGCAGTGAAGGGTCAGGGAGGTTTCACTCACCCCTCCACTTT. The rearrangement joins TRBV25-1 to TRBJ1-6; tentative D call: TRBD1 (5 bases). The CDR3 has 16 amino acids. The germline gives CDR1 MGHDK, CDR2 SYGVNS. V lost 2 bases and J 10 bases, leaving 18 bases between the germline ends.

J is TRBJ2-6 and V is TRBV28; TRBD1 is a possible D gene (6 bases). V shed 0 bases and J shed 0 bases, with 12 bases lying between them. The CDR3 extends over 18 amino acids. CDR1 MDHEN and CDR2 SYDVKM come from the germline V gene. For the CDR3, the DNA is TGTGCCAGCAGTTTATGGAACAGGGCCTCCTCTGGGGCCAACGTCCTGACTTTC. This encodes CASSLWNRASSGANVLTF.

This clone was counted only a few times. This chain joins TRBV9 and TRBJ1-1, with D possibly TRBD1 on 5 matching bases. CDR1 and CDR2 from the germline V gene are SGDLS and YYNGEE. V lost 0 bases to trimming and J lost 4 bases, with 16 bases between them. There are 16 residues in the CDR3. The CDR3 region is CASSVAVGAQSTEAFF. For the CDR3, the DNA is TGTGCCAGCAGCGTAGCGGTAGGGGCACAGAGCACTGAAGCTTTCTTT.

The rearrangement uses TRBV5-4 and TRBJ1-3; D remains unclear. Trimming shortened V by 0 bases and J by 2 bases, and 6 bases separated the two germline ends. The CDR3 runs 14 residues. The germline V gene has CDR1 SGHNT and CDR2 YYREEE (reference sequence). CDR3 protein: CASSLDRTGNTIYF. CDR3 in DNA: TGTGCCAGCAGCTTGGACAGAACTGGAAACACCATATATTTT.

The CDR3 loop reads CAWRDPRDSGNTIYF. In DNA form, the CDR3 reads TGTGCCTGGAGAGATCCGAGGGACTCTGGAAACACCATATATTTT. This chain joins TRBV30 and TRBJ1-3; D call uncertain. Trimming pared 3 bases from V and 0 bases from J, leaving 12 bases between. The CDR3 contains 15 residues. Germline V gene sequence: CDR1 GTSNPN, CDR2 SVGIG (reference sequence).

J is TRBJ2-1 and V is TRBV5-6; D gene unclear. V was trimmed by 2 bases and J by 2 bases, leaving 11 bases between them. The CDR3 runs to 15 residues. Looked up from germline, CDR1 is SGHDT and CDR2 is YYEEEE. The CDR3 DNA is TGTGCCAGCAGCTTATTAGACTCCCCCTACAATGAGCAGTTCTTC. Translation: CASSLLDSPYNEQFF. The entire variable domain, with the rest obtained from reference TRBV5-6 and TRBJ2-1, is as follows: DAGVTQSPTHLIKTRGQQVTLRCSPKSGHDTVSWYQQALGQGPQFIFQYYEEEERQRGNFPDRFSGHQFPNYSSELNVNALLLGDSALYLCASSLLDSPYNEQFFGPGTRLTVL.

The chain couples TRBV6-6 to TRBJ1-6; possible D gene TRBD1, 5 bases. Deletions cut 8 bases from V and 5 bases from J, with 16 bases between. There are 15 residues in the CDR3. Germline CDR1 reads MNHNY; CDR2 reads SVGAGI (reference sequence). CDR3 sequence reads: CASGTTTGDNSPLHF. CDR3 in DNA: TGTGCCAGCGGAACCACAACGGGGGATAATTCACCCCTCCACTTT.

This clone was recorded only once. The V call is TRBV7-2, the J call TRBJ1-2; weak D call: TRBD1 (6 bases). Germline CDR1 reads SGHTA; CDR2 reads FQGNSA. Trimming pared 6 bases from V and 3 bases from J, leaving 14 bases between. The CDR3 is made up of 14 amino acids. The CDR3 nucleotides read TGTGCCAGCAGGTACAGGGATAAGGACTATGGCTACACCTTC. Residues: CASRYRDKDYGYTF.

This chain joins TRBV6-1 and TRBJ2-7; 7 bases are a match to TRBD1. With 5 bases clipped from V and 9 bases from J, the junction kept 7 bases outside the gene matches. Germline V gene data show CDR1 as MNHNS and CDR2 as SASEGT. The CDR3 has 12 residues. CDR3 amino acids: CASSRTGYSQYF. The CDR3 DNA sequence: TGTGCCAGCAGTAGGACAGGATACTCGCAGTACTTC.

CDR3: CASLGQAGYTGELFF. DNA of the CDR3: TGTGCCAGCCTGGGCCAAGCGGGGTACACCGGGGAGCTGTTTTTT. The rearrangement joins TRBV27 to TRBJ2-2, with 7 bases identical to TRBD2. Germline CDR1 and CDR2: MNHEY and SMNVEV (reference sequence). The CDR3 runs to 15 residues. The trim removed 8 bases at V and 3 bases at J, leaving 9 bases unmatched.

CDR3 loop: CASSLEGASSYEQYF. CDR3 nucleotides: TGTGCCAGCAGCTTAGAGGGGGCTAGCTCCTACGAGCAGTACTTC. The chain is built from TRBV11-3 and TRBJ2-7; D is possibly TRBD1 (6 bases). From germline, CDR1 is SGHNT and CDR2 YENEEA. Between the trimmed V and J ends, which lost 0 bases and 0 bases, there was a span of 9 bases. The CDR3 covers 15 residues.

The chain combines TRBV5-1 with TRBJ2-3, with a tentative D call TRBD1 (5 bases). The V end lost 0 bases, the J end lost 0 bases, and 8 bases lay between the germline ends. This CDR3 has 15 residues. The germline gives CDR1 SGHRS, CDR2 YFSETQ. CDR3 in DNA: TGCGCCAGCAGCTTGGAACAGGCTAGCACAGATACGCAGTATTTT. This translates into CASSLEQASTDTQYF.

This clone was found a few times. The rearrangement joins TRBV6-4 to TRBJ1-2; 8 bases align to TRBD1. V lost 6 bases to trimming and J lost 6 bases; unmatched junction nucleotides: 15. The CDR3 has 16 amino acids. Germline CDR1 is MRHNA and CDR2 is SNTAGT. Here the CDR3 DNA reads TGTGCCAGCAGCCCCGGCCGTAGGACAGGGTGGAATGGCTACACCTTC. This translates into CASSPGRRTGWNGYTF.

The chain couples TRBV30 to TRBJ1-6; possibly TRBD1 for D (5 bases). V lost 3 bases, J lost 10 bases, and 13 bases lay in between. The length of the CDR3 is 13 residues. Germline V gives CDR1 GTSNPN, CDR2 SVGIG (reference sequence). The CDR3 region has the DNA TGTGCCTGGAGCCAGGGAGGGTACTCACCCCTCCACTTT. Protein product: CAWSQGGYSPLHF.

The genes are TRBV5-4 and TRBJ2-2; no definite D call. CDR3 length: 13 residues. Per germline, CDR1 SGHNT and CDR2 YYREEE (reference sequence). V lost 0 bases to trimming and J lost 4 bases, with 4 bases between them. As DNA, the CDR3 is TGTGCCAGCAGCTTGGATGTCACCGGGGAGCTGTTTTTT. Translated: CASSLDVTGELFF.

V is TRBV7-9 and J is TRBJ1-6, with no clear D. The V gene's germline CDR1 is SEHNR and CDR2 FQNEAQ (reference sequence). The CDR3 is 16 residues long. Trimming took off 0 bases at V and 0 bases at J, with 6 bases between the two ends. CDR3 bases: TGTGCCAGCAGCTTAGCATTCAGCTCCTATAATTCACCCCTCCACTTT. The encoded protein is CASSLAFSSYNSPLHF.

V usage is TRBV5-1 and J usage is TRBJ1-4, with D hard to call. This CDR3 has 15 residues. Germline-derived CDR1 and CDR2 are SGHRS and YFSETQ. The V end lost 4 bases, the J end lost 0 bases, and 10 bases lay between the germline ends. CDR3 DNA: TGCGCCAGCAGCCCCACAGCGACAACTAATGAAAAACTGTTTTTT. As protein: CASSPTATTNEKLFF. Full variable domain (remainder filled in from reference TRBV5-1 and TRBJ1-4): KAGVTQTPRYLIKTRGQQVTLSCSPISGHRSVSWYQQTPGQGLQFLFEYFSETQRNKGNFPGRFSGRQFSNSRSEMNVSTLELGDSALYLCASSPTATTNEKLFFGSGTQLSVL.

The V call is TRBV5-4, the J call TRBJ2-3; 8 bases match TRBD2. This CDR3 has 15 amino acids. CDR1 and CDR2 from the germline V gene are SGHNT and YYREEE (reference sequence). After removal of 3 bases from V and 2 bases from J, the junction contained 5 bases not matched to a gene. The CDR3 DNA follows: TGTGCCAGCAGCTCTCTAGCGGGCCTCACAGATACGCAGTATTTT. This codes for CASSSLAGLTDTQYF. Full variable domain (missing parts from reference TRBV5-4 and TRBJ2-3): ETGVTQSPTHLIKTRGQQVTLRCSSQSGHNTVSWYQQALGQGPQFIFQYYREEENGRGNFPPRFSGLQFPNYSSELNVNALELDDSALYLCASSSLAGLTDTQYFGPGTRLTVL.

Turning to this clone: One end of the junction is discordant with germline, which a read error may explain. This chain links TRBV7-7 with TRBJ2-2; D is unresolved. Germline V gene sequence: CDR1 SSHAT, CDR2 FNYEAQ (reference sequence). This CDR3 is 13 amino acids long. The CDR3 loop reads CASSLAGTGELFF. In DNA, the CDR3 is TGTGCTAGCAGCTTAGCCGGGACCGGGGAGCTGTTTTTT.

This chain uses TRBV5-1 with TRBJ1-6; D is unresolved. The germline V gene encodes CDR1 SGHRS and CDR2 YFSETQ. The ends were cut back, 6 bases at V and 10 bases at J, with 17 bases in the middle. The CDR3 has 14 amino acids. CDR3 protein: CASTRGVEGSPLHF. CDR3 DNA: TGCGCCAGCACCCGGGGAGTGGAAGGATCACCCCTCCACTTT. The whole variable domain, remainder taken from reference TRBV5-1 and TRBJ1-6, is KAGVTQTPRYLIKTRGQQVTLSCSPISGHRSVSWYQQTPGQGLQFLFEYFSETQRNKGNFPGRFSGRQFSNSRSEMNVSTLELGDSALYLCASTRGVEGSPLHFGNGTRLTVT.

The V gene is TRBV11-3, the J gene TRBJ1-5; D gene unclear. Germline CDR1 SGHNT, CDR2 YENEEA. With 1 base removed from V and 0 bases from J, the gap between germline ends came to 10 bases. The CDR3 loop spans 16 amino acids. CDR3 DNA: TGTGCCAGCAGCTTAGTAGTACAGTATAGCAATCAGCCCCAGCATTTT. This sequence encodes CASSLVVQYSNQPQHF.

The chain recombines TRBV5-5 with TRBJ1-4; 7 positions agree with TRBD1. Germline V CDR1 and CDR2: SGHKS, YYEKEE (reference sequence). The ends lost 5 bases at V and 1 base at J; junction bases unmatched: 2. The CDR3 is 14 amino acids. The CDR3 coding sequence is TGTGCCAGCAGTCGGGACAGAACTAATGAAAAACTGTTTTTT. Translated: CASSRDRTNEKLFF.

The chain uses TRBV29-1 and TRBJ1-2; tentative D call: TRBD1 (6 bases). Germline V lookup: CDR1 SQVTM, CDR2 ANQGSEA. This CDR3 is 14 amino acids long. Trimming took 7 bases from V and 0 from J, leaving 15 bases between them. CDR3 sequence: CSGDEDSSNYGYTF. For the CDR3, the DNA is TGCAGCGGGGATGAGGACAGTTCTAACTATGGCTACACCTTC.

The chain employs TRBV30 and TRBJ1-4, with 10 nucleotides matching TRBD1. This CDR3 has 13 amino acids. The germline gives CDR1 GTSNPN, CDR2 SVGIG (reference sequence). After removal of 4 bases from V and 5 bases from J, the junction contained 1 base not matched to a gene. In nucleotides, the CDR3 is TGTGCCTGGACGGGACAGGGGAATGAAAAACTGTTTTTT. It translates to CAWTGQGNEKLFF.

The V call is TRBV5-1, the J call TRBJ2-1; D is perhaps TRBD1 (6 bases). The CDR3 has 14 amino acids. V dropped 1 base and J dropped 7 bases, with 12 bases sitting between them. Germline values: CDR1 SGHRS, CDR2 YFSETQ. The CDR3 DNA reads as TGCGCCAGCAGCTTGCTATCAGGGGTGAATGAGCAGTTCTTC. Translated: CASSLLSGVNEQFF. Full variable domain (rest looked up from reference TRBV5-1 and TRBJ2-1): KAGVTQTPRYLIKTRGQQVTLSCSPISGHRSVSWYQQTPGQGLQFLFEYFSETQRNKGNFPGRFSGRQFSNSRSEMNVSTLELGDSALYLCASSLLSGVNEQFFGPGTRLTVL.

V gene TRBV19 combines with J gene TRBJ2-7, with D uncertain. Germline CDR1 reads LNHDA; CDR2 reads SQIVND (reference sequence). Trimming pared 5 bases from V and 5 bases from J, leaving 19 bases between. The CDR3 runs 15 residues. CDR3 residues: CASSPSRSVGNEQYF. The CDR3 DNA reads TGTGCCAGTAGTCCGTCACGGTCCGTGGGCAACGAGCAGTACTTC.

The V gene is TRBV30, the J gene TRBJ1-1, with no clear D. Germline V lookup: CDR1 GTSNPN, CDR2 SVGIG (reference sequence). This CDR3 has 13 residues. Trimming shortened V by 3 bases and J by 5 bases, and 13 bases separated the two germline ends. The CDR3, as DNA: TGTGCCTGGAGACCAGGAAGGGAAACTGAAGCTTTCTTT. Encoded protein: CAWRPGRETEAFF.

The rearrangement uses TRBV5-8 and TRBJ2-3, with D perhaps matching TRBD2 (6 bases). This CDR3 is built from 14 residues. Trimming stripped 1 base from V and 2 bases from J, with 8 bases between. Germline-derived CDR1 and CDR2 are SGHTS and YDEGEE. The CDR3 DNA follows: TGTGCCAGCAGCTTGCGGGGGTTCACAGATACGCAGTATTTT. Its protein is CASSLRGFTDTQYF.

V usage is TRBV19 and J usage is TRBJ1-6; tentatively, D is TRBD1 (6 bases). The germline V and J ends were trimmed by 6 bases and 5 bases, with 11 bases remaining between them. CDR3 size: 14 residues. Germline CDR1 is LNHDA and CDR2 is SQIVND (reference sequence). The chain's CDR3 is CASSQGFNNSPLHF. The CDR3 DNA reads TGTGCCAGTAGCCAGGGGTTCAATAATTCACCCCTCCACTTT.